This T cell receptor beta chain emerged from a study of cytomegalovirus exposure and HLA in healthy donors. Whole-study findings and limits: When analyzed later, a missense DCLRE1C variant was found to be linked to TCR beta V- and J-gene trimming. The number of N-insertions in an Asian-associated ancestry cluster was reportedly below the 666-donor mean in a later analysis.

A word on this clone: What it binds is unknown.

PCR was performed using 60 Vbeta and 13 Jbeta primers. This table comes from immunoSEQ multiplex PCR, and its TCRdb copy is limited to in-frame clones, with some not included. The sample totals about 84,000 clones; its top ten clones hold approximately 0.58%. The V gene's germline CDR1 is SGHRS and CDR2 YFSETQ. There are 15 residues in the CDR3. Trimming removed 4 bases from V and 0 bases from J, with 12 bases in between. The chain is built from TRBV5-1 and TRBJ2-3; D remains unclear. The specimen sequenced was PBMCs. The TCR sequence derives from a man aged 50 to 59 in good health and CMV-seronegative. CDR3 sequence: CASSSDPTSTDTQYF. The DNA for the CDR3 is TGCGCCAGCAGCAGTGACCCGACTAGCACAGATACGCAGTATTTT.